Sequencing of this T cell receptor beta chain was carried out in a study of PD-1 blockade in classical Hodgkin lymphoma. Turning to the study itself: On a schedule of every 2 weeks, patients received nivolumab 3 mg/kg intravenously. General study points: Researchers reported that CD4+ TCR diversity, though not CD8+, rose significantly by C4D1. Patients starting nivolumab under 1 year after ASCT were excluded. Compared with healthy donors, newly diagnosed patients reportedly showed lower baseline TCR diversity.

This clone occurred a few times. Its antigen is unknown. The germline CDR1 and CDR2 sequences are SEHNR and FQNEAQ (reference sequence). The CDR3 is 16 amino acids. V shed 3 bases and J 0 bases; nucleotides not matched to a gene: 4. Sequencing was performed with immunoSEQ multiplex PCR; in TCRdb, only in-frame clones are kept and a portion is missing. This table has around 99,000 clones, roughly 76% appearing once. Brentuximab vedotin exposure varied, and every patient relapsed after autologous stem cell transplantation. The chain has TRBV7-9 and TRBJ2-2, with 7 bases lining up with TRBD1. Sequenced material: peripheral blood mononuclear cells (PBMCs), taken before the second cycle of nivolumab. This TCR derives from a human donor with classical Hodgkin lymphoma. The CDR3, as DNA: TGTGCCAGCAGCTTCGCCGGGACAGCGAACACCGGGGAGCTGTTTTTT. Translated, it gives CASSFAGTANTGELFF.